The clone carrying this T cell receptor beta chain was found a few times. These data originate in a study of brain metastases from non-small cell lung cancer. This CDR3 has 14 residues. Deletions cut 1 base from V and 2 bases from J, with 8 bases between. CDR1 and CDR2 (germline): LNHDA, SQIVND (reference sequence). Repertoires were generated with immunoSEQ multiplex PCR, while TCRdb's copy carries only in-frame clones and drops some. The table records hundreds of clones, 70% to 90% of them present only once. The genes are TRBV19 and TRBJ1-2; D unresolved. The clonotype originates from a donor at least 40 years old with non-small cell lung cancer. The sequenced sample consisted of tumor-adjacent normal tissue. The CDR3 protein is CASSIGTPNYGYTF. As DNA, the CDR3 is TGTGCCAGTAGTATAGGCACTCCGAACTATGGCTACACCTTC. The variable domain in full, with the rest retrieved from reference TRBV19 and TRBJ1-2, is DGGITQSPKYLFRKEGQNVTLSCEQNLNHDAMYWYRQDPGQGLRLIYYSQIVNDFQKGDIAEGYSVSREKKESFPLTVTSAQKNPTAFYLCASSIGTPNYGYTFGSGTRLTVV.